Following are 23 T cell receptor beta chains from one sample sequenced in a study of CD8 T cells in ankylosing spondylitis. General observations from the study: For ankylosing spondylitis blood, a TCR beta motif of 7 or 8 highly homologous variants appeared characteristic.

Using its own MiXCR run on the 5' RACE reads, TCRdb lists one record per CDR3 protein. The table shows approximately 500,000 distinct CDR3 sequences, with roughly 13% occurring only once. Antigens of these TCRs are unknown. Sequencing used blood, either unsorted or a sorted T cell fraction (not recorded which). These receptor sequences come from a male donor with ankylosing spondylitis.

The chain employs TRBV20-1 and TRBJ2-1; the D is unclear. This CDR3 region has 14 residues. Trimming shortened V by 6 bases and J by 4 bases, and 16 bases separated the two germline ends. Germline CDR1 and CDR2: DFQATT and SNEGSKA (reference sequence). The CDR3 loop reads CSATPASEYNEQFF. The CDR3 DNA is TGCAGTGCGACCCCAGCCTCGGAGTACAATGAGCAGTTCTTC.

This clonotype was seen more than once but under ten times. The chain has TRBV7-6 and TRBJ2-7, with D perhaps TRBD2 (5 bases). This CDR3 comprises 15 residues. V gave up 1 base and J gave up 2 bases, with 12 bases separating them. CDR1 is SGHVS and CDR2 is FNYEAQ in the germline V gene. CDR3 sequence reads: CASSLDSGETYEQYF. The CDR3 DNA is TGTGCCAGCAGCTTAGATTCCGGGGAGACCTACGAGCAGTACTTC.

This clonotype was seen only a few times. V is TRBV12-3 or TRBV12-4 and J is TRBJ1-1; TRBD1 matches at 7 bases. The CDR3 extends over 13 amino acids. Trimming at V came to 0 bases and at J to 10 bases, leaving 5 bases not matched to a gene. The CDR3 reads CASSLAEGTVAFF. CDR3 sequence (DNA): TGTGCCAGCAGTTTAGCGGAAGGGACAGTAGCTTTCTTT.

This clonotype was detected only a few times. The chain is built from TRBV14 and TRBJ2-1, with 7 bases that match TRBD2. Trimming removed 1 base from V and 4 bases from J; junction bases left unmatched: 13. The CDR3 has 18 amino acids. Germline V gene lookup returns CDR1 SGHDN and CDR2 FVKESK. Here the CDR3 DNA reads TGTGCCAGCAGCCAAGCACGACTTGGGGGGAGGGCTTACAATGAGCAGTTCTTC. It encodes CASSQARLGGRAYNEQFF.

This chain connects TRBV20-1 to TRBJ2-3; 11 bases match TRBD2. The CDR3 length is 18 residues. Germline V gives CDR1 DFQATT, CDR2 SNEGSKA (reference sequence). J was trimmed by 0 bases and V by 1 base; bases with no gene match: 9. The CDR3 DNA is TGCAGTGCTAGAGTTACTAGCGGGGGTTTTACTAGCACAGATACGCAGTATTTT. Translating gives CSARVTSGGFTSTDTQYF.

This clonotype was observed at least ten times. The chain has TRBV20-1 and TRBJ2-4; no clear D gene. There are 13 residues in the CDR3. Trimming removed 3 bases from V and 2 bases from J, with 8 bases in between. From germline, CDR1 is DFQATT and CDR2 SNEGSKA (reference sequence). Here the CDR3 reads CSASSVSKNIQYF. DNA of the CDR3: TGCAGTGCTAGTTCGGTCTCCAAAAACATTCAGTACTTC.

This chain links TRBV15 with TRBJ2-2, with D uncertain. V gave up 2 bases and J gave up 4 bases, with 5 bases separating them. Germline V lookup: CDR1 LNHNV, CDR2 YYDKDF (reference sequence). CDR3 length equals 13 residues. DNA of the CDR3: TGTGCCACCAGCAGATCCGGCACCGGGGAGCTGTTTTTT. As protein: CATSRSGTGELFF.

This chain uses TRBV5-5 with TRBJ1-4; D uncertain. With 2 bases removed from V and 6 bases from J, the gap between germline ends came to 11 bases. There are 14 residues in the CDR3. Germline-derived CDR1 and CDR2 are SGHKS and YYEKEE (reference sequence). The CDR3 DNA follows: TGTGCCAGCAGCTTCAGCTTGGGGTATGAAAAACTGTTTTTT. Translated, it gives CASSFSLGYEKLFF.

This clonotype was detected only a few times. This chain connects TRBV12-3 or TRBV12-4 to TRBJ2-5; tentative D call: TRBD2 (5 bases). Trimming cost V 0 bases and J 7 bases, with 12 bases left between them. The CDR3 loop spans 14 amino acids. This CDR3 reads CASSLAQLRGTQYF. The CDR3 region has the DNA TGTGCCAGCAGTTTAGCCCAGCTCCGGGGGACCCAGTACTTC.

This clonotype has ten or more counts. The genes are TRBV5-1 and TRBJ2-1, with 9 bases identical to TRBD2. Germline values: CDR1 SGHRS, CDR2 YFSETQ. V lost 3 bases to trimming and J lost 2 bases; unmatched junction nucleotides: 3. CDR3 length: 15 residues. CDR3 nucleotides: TGCGCCAGCAGCTACGTAGCGGGAGCCTACAATGAGCAGTTCTTC. It translates to CASSYVAGAYNEQFF. The full variable domain, rest sourced from reference TRBV5-1 and TRBJ2-1, is KAGVTQTPRYLIKTRGQQVTLSCSPISGHRSVSWYQQTPGQGLQFLFEYFSETQRNKGNFPGRFSGRQFSNSRSEMNVSTLELGDSALYLCASSYVAGAYNEQFFGPGTRLTVL.

The chain uses TRBV20-1 and TRBJ2-6; D is undetermined. The germline V gene encodes CDR1 DFQATT and CDR2 SNEGSKA (reference sequence). Trimming removed 2 bases from V and 5 bases from J, with 10 bases in between. The CDR3 has 14 residues. The CDR3 DNA sequence: TGCAGTGCTAGAACCTATTCGAGGGCCAACGTCCTGACTTTC. Its protein is CSARTYSRANVLTF.

The gene calls are TRBV6-1 and TRBJ2-2, with 10 bases identical to TRBD2. Germline V gives CDR1 MNHNS, CDR2 SASEGT. The CDR3 is made up of 15 amino acids. The V segment lost 11 bases and the J segment 2 bases; nucleotides outside the gene matches: 8. CDR3 protein: CAARRLAGNTGELFF. The CDR3 DNA is TGTGCCGCCCGGCGACTAGCGGGCAACACCGGGGAGCTGTTTTTT.

This chain connects TRBV11-2 to TRBJ2-4; D remains ambiguous. The CDR3 consists of 14 residues. Trimming took off 0 bases at V and 9 bases at J, with 12 bases between the two ends. Germline CDR1 SGHAT, CDR2 FQNNGV. The DNA for the CDR3 is TGTGCCAGCAGCTTAGATTTACTTTCGGGCATTCAGTACTTC. As protein: CASSLDLLSGIQYF.

The CDR3 region has the DNA TGTGCCAGCAGCCCAAGGGCGCGGCTTAGCACAGATACGCAGTATTTT. Translation gives CASSPRARLSTDTQYF. V is TRBV7-2 and J is TRBJ2-3, with D unresolved. This CDR3 is built from 16 residues. The germline V and J ends were trimmed by 5 bases and 0 bases, with 15 bases remaining between them. Germline V gene sequence: CDR1 SGHTA, CDR2 FQGNSA.

This chain links TRBV11-2 with TRBJ2-3, with TRBD2 as a possible D gene (5 bases). The CDR3 loop spans 15 amino acids. Germline CDR1 is SGHAT and CDR2 is FQNNGV. The V end was cut by 8 bases, the J end by 0 bases, with 15 bases between. The CDR3 sequence is CASHGMAHSTDTQYF. DNA of the CDR3: TGTGCCAGCCACGGGATGGCACATAGCACAGATACGCAGTATTTT.

J is TRBJ2-1 and V is TRBV7-2; D not resolved. Germline loops: CDR1 SGHTA, CDR2 FQGNSA. Trimming cost V 2 bases and J 5 bases, with 10 bases left between them. This CDR3 has 14 amino acids. The CDR3 here is CASSLWNGNNEQFF. Here the CDR3 DNA reads TGTGCCAGCAGCTTATGGAACGGTAACAATGAGCAGTTCTTC.

The V gene is TRBV21-1, the J gene TRBJ1-5; the listed D gene, TRBD1, was not tested against the DNA. TRBV21-1 is a listed pseudogene. This CDR3 comprises 17 residues. The CDR3 bases are TGTGCCAGCAGCAAACTTTATACAGGGGAAGAGGGTCAGCCCCAGCATTTT. It codes for CASSKLYTGEEGQPQHF.

This clonotype was observed a handful of times. This chain joins TRBV6-1 and TRBJ2-5; D is undetermined. V was pared by 9 bases and J by 1 base, with 3 bases between. The CDR3 runs 10 residues. Germline CDR1 and CDR2: MNHNS and SASEGT. DNA for the CDR3: TGTGCCAGGACCCAAGAGACCCAGTACTTC. It yields the protein CARTQETQYF.

This clonotype was detected only a few times. J is TRBJ2-6 and V is TRBV13; either TRBD1 or TRBD2 may supply D (5 bases each). Trimming removed 0 bases at V and 4 bases at J, with 10 bases between. There are 16 residues in the CDR3. Germline CDR1 and CDR2: PRHDT and FYEKMQ (reference sequence). In nucleotides, the CDR3 is TGTGCCAGCAGCTTAGGGGGACCAGCGGGGGCCAACGTCCTGACTTTC. Residues: CASSLGGPAGANVLTF.

In this sample, this clonotype turned up many times. The V gene is TRBV20-1, the J gene TRBJ2-3, with a possible D match to TRBD1 (6 bases). V was pared by 5 bases and J by 0 bases, with 15 bases between. The CDR3 runs to 15 residues. The germline CDR1 and CDR2 sequences are DFQATT and SNEGSKA (reference sequence). The CDR3 nucleotides read TGCAGTGCTGACGACAGGTTTTCTAGCACAGATACGCAGTATTTT. As protein: CSADDRFSSTDTQYF.

This clonotype was seen more than once but under ten times. V is TRBV5-1 and J is TRBJ2-5, with D possibly being TRBD2 (6 bases). This CDR3 is 15 amino acids long. Germline V gene sequence: CDR1 SGHRS, CDR2 YFSETQ. Trimming pared 4 bases from V and 3 bases from J, leaving 16 bases between. CDR3 DNA sequence: TGCGCCAGCAGCGGTAGCGTCCCGGGGGAAGAGACCCAGTACTTC. It specifies CASSGSVPGEETQYF.

This clonotype was counted many times. CDR3 residues: CATSRVDGSSSYNEQFF. DNA of the CDR3: TGTGCCACCAGCAGAGTAGACGGCTCGAGCTCCTACAATGAGCAGTTCTTC. The chain carries TRBV15 and TRBJ2-1; no clear D. V was shortened by 1 base and J by 0 bases, with 13 bases between the two germline ends. Germline assignment: CDR1 LNHNV and CDR2 YYDKDF (reference sequence). The CDR3 is 17 residues long.

A single count supports this clonotype. The chain uses TRBV20-1 and TRBJ1-5, with 8 bases lining up with TRBD1. V lost 3 bases, J lost 6 bases, and 7 bases stayed unmatched. CDR1 and CDR2 (germline): DFQATT, SNEGSKA (reference sequence). This CDR3 has 14 amino acids. CDR3 amino acids: CSARGGQVSQPQHF. CDR3 coding DNA: TGCAGTGCTAGGGGGGGACAGGTGAGTCAGCCCCAGCATTTT.